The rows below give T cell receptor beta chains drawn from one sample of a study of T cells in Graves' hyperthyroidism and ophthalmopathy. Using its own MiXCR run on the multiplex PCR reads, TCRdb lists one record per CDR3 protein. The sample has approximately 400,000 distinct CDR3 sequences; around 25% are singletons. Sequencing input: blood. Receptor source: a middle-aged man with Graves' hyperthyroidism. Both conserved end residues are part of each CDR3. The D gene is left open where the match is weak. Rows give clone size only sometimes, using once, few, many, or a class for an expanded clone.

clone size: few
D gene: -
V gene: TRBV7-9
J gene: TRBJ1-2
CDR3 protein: CASSHSTRDRDTF
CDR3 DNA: TGTGCCAGCAGCCACTCCACGCGGGATCGCGACACCTTC

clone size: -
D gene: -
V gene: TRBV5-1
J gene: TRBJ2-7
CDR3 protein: CASSLAPRQYSYEQYF
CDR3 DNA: TGCGCCAGCAGCTTGGCCCCTAGACAGTACTCCTACGAGCAGTACTTC

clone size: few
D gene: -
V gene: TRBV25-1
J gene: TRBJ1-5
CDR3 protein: CASSESGSYNQPQHF
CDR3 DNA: TGTGCCAGCAGTGAATCAGGCTCATACAATCAGCCCCAGCATTTT

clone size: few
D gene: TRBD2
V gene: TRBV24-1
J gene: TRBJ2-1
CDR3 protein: CATSDPFSGRADEQFF
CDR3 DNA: TGTGCCACCAGTGATCCATTTAGCGGGAGGGCCGATGAGCAGTTCTTC

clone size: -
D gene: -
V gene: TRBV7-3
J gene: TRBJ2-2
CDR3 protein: CASSLSNTGELFF
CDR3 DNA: TGTGCCAGCAGCTTATCTAACACCGGGGAGCTGTTTTTT

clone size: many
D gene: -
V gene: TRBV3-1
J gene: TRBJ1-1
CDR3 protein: CASSQEQGPNTEAFF
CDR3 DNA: TGTGCCAGCAGCCAAGAACAAGGCCCGAACACTGAAGCTTTCTTT

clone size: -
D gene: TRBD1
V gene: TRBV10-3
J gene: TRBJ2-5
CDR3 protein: CATAGQVGETQYF
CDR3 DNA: TGTGCCACCGCGGGACAGGTTGGGGAGACCCAGTACTTC

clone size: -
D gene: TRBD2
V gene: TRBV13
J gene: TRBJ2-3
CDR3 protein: CASTPPGLASSDTQYF
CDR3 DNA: TGTGCCAGCACCCCCCCGGGACTAGCGTCTTCAGATACGCAGTATTTT

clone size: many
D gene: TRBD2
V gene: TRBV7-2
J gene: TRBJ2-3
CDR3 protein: CASSSAAGGLDTQYF
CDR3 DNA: TGTGCCAGCTCCTCGGCGGCGGGAGGGCTGGATACGCAGTATTTT

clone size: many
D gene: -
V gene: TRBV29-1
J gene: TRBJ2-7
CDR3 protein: CSVARVGYEQYF
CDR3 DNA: TGCAGCGTTGCCAGGGTTGGATACGAGCAGTACTTC

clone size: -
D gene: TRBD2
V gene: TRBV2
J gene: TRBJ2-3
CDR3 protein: CASSPGTRSTDTQYF
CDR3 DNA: TGTGCCAGCAGCCCCGGGACTAGAAGCACAGATACGCAGTATTTT

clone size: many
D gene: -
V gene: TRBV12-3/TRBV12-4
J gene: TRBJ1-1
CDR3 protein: CASSLRGEAFF
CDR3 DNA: TGTGCCAGCAGTTTACGGGGTGAAGCTTTCTTT

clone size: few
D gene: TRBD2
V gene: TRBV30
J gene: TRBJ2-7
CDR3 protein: CAWMTSGHLKQYF
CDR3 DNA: TGTGCCTGGATGACTAGCGGGCACCTCAAGCAGTACTTC

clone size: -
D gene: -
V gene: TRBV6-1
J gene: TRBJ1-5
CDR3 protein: CASRFDRTNQPQHF
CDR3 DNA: TGTGCCAGCAGGTTCGACAGGACGAATCAGCCCCAGCATTTT

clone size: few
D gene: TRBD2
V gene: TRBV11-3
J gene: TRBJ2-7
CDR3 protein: CASSYQIAGGSEQYF
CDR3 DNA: TGTGCCAGCAGTTATCAGATAGCGGGAGGGTCCGAGCAGTACTTC

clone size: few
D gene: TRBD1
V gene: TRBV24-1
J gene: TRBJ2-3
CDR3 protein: CATSDRDRGRDTQYF
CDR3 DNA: TGTGCCACCAGTGATCGGGACAGGGGTAGGGATACGCAGTATTTT

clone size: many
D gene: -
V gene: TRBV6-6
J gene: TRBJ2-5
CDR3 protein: CASSYAGSDETQYF
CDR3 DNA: TGTGCCAGCAGTTACGCAGGGAGTGATGAGACCCAGTACTTC

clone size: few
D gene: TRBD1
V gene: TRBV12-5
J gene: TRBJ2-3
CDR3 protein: CASGHPGGAYTDTQYF
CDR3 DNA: TGTGCTAGTGGGCACCCAGGGGGCGCTTACACAGATACGCAGTATTTT

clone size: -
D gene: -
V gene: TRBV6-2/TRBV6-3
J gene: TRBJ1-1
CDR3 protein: CASRATQGRNPEAFF
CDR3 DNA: TGTGCCAGCAGGGCTACCCAGGGTCGCAACCCTGAAGCTTTCTTT

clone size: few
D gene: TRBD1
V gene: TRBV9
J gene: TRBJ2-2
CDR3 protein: CASTDRTDLLTGELFF
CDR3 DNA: TGTGCCAGCACGGACAGGACCGACCTTCTTACCGGGGAGCTGTTTTTT

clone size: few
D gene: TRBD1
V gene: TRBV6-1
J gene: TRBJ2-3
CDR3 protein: CASLRDRRGTDTQYF
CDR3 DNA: TGTGCCAGCCTCCGGGACAGGCGGGGCACAGATACGCAGTATTTT

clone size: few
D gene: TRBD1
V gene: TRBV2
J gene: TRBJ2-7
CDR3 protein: CASIKDRAANSYEQYF
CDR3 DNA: TGTGCCAGCATAAAAGACAGGGCCGCTAACTCCTACGAGCAGTACTTC

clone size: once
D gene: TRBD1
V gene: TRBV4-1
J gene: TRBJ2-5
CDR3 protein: CASSQLDRGQGETQYF
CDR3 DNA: TGCGCCAGCAGCCAACTAGACAGGGGGCAGGGGGAGACCCAGTACTTC

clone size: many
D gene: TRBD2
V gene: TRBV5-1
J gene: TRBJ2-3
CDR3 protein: CASSLEAGVDTQYF
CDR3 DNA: TGCGCCAGCAGCTTGGAGGCGGGGGTTGATACGCAGTATTTT

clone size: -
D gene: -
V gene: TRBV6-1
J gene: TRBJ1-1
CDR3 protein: CASRQGSMTEAFF
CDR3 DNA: TGTGCCAGCAGGCAGGGGTCGATGACTGAAGCTTTCTTT

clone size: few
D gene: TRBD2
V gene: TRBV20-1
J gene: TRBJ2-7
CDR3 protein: CSARETSGASNEQYF
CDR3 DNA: TGCAGTGCTCGCGAGACTAGCGGGGCCTCTAACGAGCAGTACTTC

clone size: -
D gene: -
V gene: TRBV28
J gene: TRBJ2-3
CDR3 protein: CASSLSGTSSTDTQYF
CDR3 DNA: TGTGCCAGCAGTTTATCCGGGACGTCTAGCACAGATACGCAGTATTTT

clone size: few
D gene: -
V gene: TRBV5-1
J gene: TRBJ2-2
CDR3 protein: CASSLAQSVHGELFF
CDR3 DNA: TGCGCCAGCAGCTTGGCCCAGTCCGTCCACGGGGAGCTGTTTTTT

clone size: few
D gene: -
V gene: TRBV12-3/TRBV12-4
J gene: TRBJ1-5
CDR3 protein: CASSLGGGLGNNQPQHF
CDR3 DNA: TGTGCCAGCAGTTTAGGGGGTGGGCTGGGGAATAATCAGCCCCAGCATTTT

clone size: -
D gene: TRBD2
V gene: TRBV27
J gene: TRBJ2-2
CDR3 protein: CASKITPGLAGSAGELFF
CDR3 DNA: TGTGCCAGCAAAATAACCCCCGGACTAGCGGGATCAGCCGGGGAGCTGTTTTTT

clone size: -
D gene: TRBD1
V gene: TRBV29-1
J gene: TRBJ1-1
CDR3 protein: CSVRDRGIQNTEAFF
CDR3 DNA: TGCAGCGTCCGGGACAGGGGGATTCAGAACACTGAAGCTTTCTTT

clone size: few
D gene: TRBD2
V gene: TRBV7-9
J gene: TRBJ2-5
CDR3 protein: CASSLATSLETQYF
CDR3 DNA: TGTGCCAGCAGCTTAGCGACTAGCCTAGAGACCCAGTACTTC

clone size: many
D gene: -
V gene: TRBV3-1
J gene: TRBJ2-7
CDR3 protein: CASSQTSGRSYKQYF
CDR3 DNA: TGTGCCAGCAGCCAAACATCGGGGCGGAGTTACAAGCAGTACTTC

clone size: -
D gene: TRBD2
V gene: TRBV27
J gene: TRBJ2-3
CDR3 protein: CASSLSPFVLAGGTDTQYF
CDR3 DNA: TGTGCCAGCAGTTTATCGCCGTTTGTACTAGCGGGGGGCACAGATACGCAGTATTTT

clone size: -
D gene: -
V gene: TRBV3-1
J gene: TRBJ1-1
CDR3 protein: CASSQSTNTEAFF
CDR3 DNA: TGTGCCAGCAGCCAATCCACGAACACTGAAGCTTTCTTT

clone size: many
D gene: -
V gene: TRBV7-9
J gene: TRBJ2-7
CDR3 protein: CASSPQYEQYF
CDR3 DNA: TGTGCCAGCAGCCCGCAATACGAGCAGTACTTC

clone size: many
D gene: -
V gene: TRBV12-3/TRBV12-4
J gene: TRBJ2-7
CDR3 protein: CASSLEAGPSYEQYF
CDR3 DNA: TGTGCCAGCAGTTTGGAGGCGGGACCTTCCTACGAGCAGTACTTC

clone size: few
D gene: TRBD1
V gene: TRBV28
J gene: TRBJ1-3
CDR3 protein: CASSEGQPGNTIYF
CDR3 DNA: TGTGCCAGCAGTGAGGGACAGCCTGGAAACACCATATATTTT

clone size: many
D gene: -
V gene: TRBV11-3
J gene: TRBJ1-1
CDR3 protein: CASTADANTEAFF
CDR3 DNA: TGTGCCAGCACCGCGGACGCGAACACTGAAGCTTTCTTT

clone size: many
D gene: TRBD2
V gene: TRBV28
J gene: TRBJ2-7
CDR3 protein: CASMRPGGTQEQYF
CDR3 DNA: TGTGCCAGCATGCGACCGGGGGGGACCCAAGAGCAGTACTTC

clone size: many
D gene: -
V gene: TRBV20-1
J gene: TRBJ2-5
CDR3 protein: CSANHGPQETQYF
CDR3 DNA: TGCAGTGCTAATCACGGACCTCAAGAGACCCAGTACTTC

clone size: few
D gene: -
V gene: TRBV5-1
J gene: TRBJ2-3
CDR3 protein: CASSLEPQGSDTQYF
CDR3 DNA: TGCGCCAGCAGCTTGGAACCACAGGGATCAGATACGCAGTATTTT

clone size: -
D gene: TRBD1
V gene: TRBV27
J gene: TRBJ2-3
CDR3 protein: CASSSLGGSTDTQYF
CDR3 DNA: TGTGCCAGCAGTTCCCTAGGGGGCAGCACAGATACGCAGTATTTT

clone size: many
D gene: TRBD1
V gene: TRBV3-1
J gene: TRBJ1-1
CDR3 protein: CASSHPHRGTEAFF
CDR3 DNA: TGTGCCAGCTCCCACCCCCACAGGGGGACTGAAGCTTTCTTT

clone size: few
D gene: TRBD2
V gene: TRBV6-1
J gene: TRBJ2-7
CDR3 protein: CASSEMASGNGQYF
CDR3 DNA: TGTGCCAGCAGTGAAATGGCTAGCGGGAACGGGCAGTACTTC

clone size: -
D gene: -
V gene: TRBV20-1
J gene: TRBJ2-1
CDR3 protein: CSASGLARSSRIPNEQFF
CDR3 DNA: TGCAGTGCTAGTGGGCTAGCAAGGAGTTCCAGGATCCCCAATGAGCAGTTCTTC

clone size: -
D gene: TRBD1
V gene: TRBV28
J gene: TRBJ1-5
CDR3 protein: CASRLNPQGANNQPQHF
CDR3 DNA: TGTGCCAGCAGGTTAAACCCCCAGGGGGCGAACAATCAGCCCCAGCATTTT

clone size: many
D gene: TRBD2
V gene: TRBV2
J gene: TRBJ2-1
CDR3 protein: CASSEELAGNEQFF
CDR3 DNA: TGTGCCAGCAGTGAGGAACTAGCGGGCAATGAGCAGTTCTTC